The clone carrying this T cell receptor (beta chain) was found a few times. The antigen remains unidentified. Per germline, CDR1 DFQATT and CDR2 SNEGSKA (reference sequence). V was pared by 6 bases and J by 1 base, with 5 bases of the junction left unmatched. The CDR3 length is 14 residues. Healthy Caucasians made up all donors. TCRdb called the 5' RACE reads again in MiXCR, with one record for every CDR3 protein. This sample carries roughly 470,000 distinct CDR3 sequences, 13% to 15% of them seen once, and the ten largest clones take approximately 1%. This specimen belongs to a study of identical twins. Study results and caveats: Out-of-frame TCR alpha sharing observed in monozygotic twins exceeded model estimates. Part of the zero-insertion signal could reflect confounding by invariant MAIT and iNKT cells. Out-of-frame beta sequences exhibited a weaker degree of excess twin sharing.

The same specimen was also included in a second study, on yellow fever vaccine responses in identical twins.

The chain employs TRBV20-1 and TRBJ2-7; 11 bases fit TRBD2. The sequencing input was CD4+ T cells sorted from blood. The TCR originated in a woman under 30 in good health. The CDR3 sequence: CSAWTSGRSYEQYF. CDR3 nucleotide sequence: TGCAGTGCCTGGACTAGCGGGCGGTCCTACGAGCAGTACTTC.